A selection of T cell receptor beta chains follows, all from one sample in a study of cytomegalovirus exposure and HLA in healthy donors. Profiling relied on immunoSEQ multiplex PCR, and the TCRdb table lists in-frame clones only, not all of them. The table lists about 65,000 clones, under 95% of them singletons. Input material: PBMCs. The receptors originated from a woman aged 18-29 years in good health and CMV-seronegative. Both conserved end residues are part of each CDR3. D genes are given only for firm matches. Not all rows give a size; the values are once, few, many and, for expanded clones, a class.

v_gene,j_gene,d_gene,abundance,CDR3aa,CDR3nt
TRBV5-5,TRBJ1-1,NA,NA,CASSLLGRNTEAFF,TGTGCCAGCAGCTTATTGGGCAGGAACACTGAAGCTTTCTTT
TRBV28,TRBJ1-2,NA,NA,CASSFVKEGSGGYTF,TGTGCCAGCAGTTTTGTTAAGGAGGGTTCGGGTGGCTACACCTTC
TRBV10-3,TRBJ2-3,TRBD2,NA,CAISLGGGTDTQYF,TGTGCCATCAGCTTGGGGGGGGGCACAGATACGCAGTATTTT
TRBV27,TRBJ1-5,TRBD1,NA,CASSSLTGEGYQPQHF,TGTGCCAGCAGTTCCTTAACAGGGGAAGGTTATCAGCCCCAGCATTTT
TRBV7-9,TRBJ2-1,NA,NA,CASSSLNNEQFF,TGTGCCAGCAGCTCCCTAAACAATGAGCAGTTCTTC
TRBV27,TRBJ2-1,NA,NA,CASCDPWCDEQFF,TGTGCCAGTTGCGATCCGTGGTGCGATGAGCAGTTCTTC
TRBV19,TRBJ2-1,TRBD2,NA,CATRGLADNYNEQFF,TGTGCCACGAGGGGACTAGCGGATAACTACAATGAGCAGTTCTTC
TRBV11-2,TRBJ2-5,NA,NA,CASSFDRSQETQYF,TGTGCCAGCAGCTTCGACAGGTCACAAGAGACCCAGTACTTC
TRBV14,TRBJ2-2,NA,NA,CASSPLMDRNTGELFF,TGTGCCAGCAGCCCCTTAATGGACAGGAACACCGGGGAGCTGTTTTTT
TRBV5-1,TRBJ2-2,TRBD2,NA,CASSSGTGTSGTGELFF,TGCGCCAGCAGCTCAGGTACCGGGACTAGCGGCACCGGGGAGCTGTTTTTT
TRBV5-1,TRBJ2-3,TRBD1,NA,CASRLGGSGRYTQYF,TGCGCCAGCAGGTTAGGGGGCTCCGGCAGATATACGCAGTATTTT
TRBV19,TRBJ2-1,NA,once,CASEQGGGYNEQFF,TGTGCCAGCGAACAGGGAGGGGGCTACAATGAGCAGTTCTTC
TRBV15,TRBJ2-7,TRBD2,NA,CATSRDLLPGLAKRGRSYEQYF,TGTGCCACCAGCAGAGATCTATTACCGGGACTAGCAAAAAGGGGAAGGTCCTACGAGCAGTACTTC
TRBV5-1,TRBJ2-7,TRBD1,NA,CASSISDRGAYEQYF,TGCGCCAGCAGCATATCAGACAGGGGAGCCTACGAGCAGTACTTC
TRBV7-9,TRBJ1-4,NA,NA,CASHSVGGIEKLFF,TGTGCCAGCCACAGTGTGGGGGGGATTGAAAAACTGTTTTTT
TRBV11-1,TRBJ2-3,TRBD2,NA,CASSTFAGGRRDTQYF,TGTGCCAGCAGTACCTTTGCGGGGGGGCGGCGAGATACGCAGTATTTT
TRBV19,TRBJ2-7,NA,NA,CASSTLGTQYEQYF,TGTGCCAGTAGTACCCTAGGGACACAGTACGAGCAGTACTTC
TRBV4-1,TRBJ2-7,NA,NA,CASSQEVGLTGVSYEQYF,TGCGCCAGCAGCCAAGAAGTAGGATTAACGGGTGTCTCCTACGAGCAGTACTTC
TRBV29-1,TRBJ1-3,TRBD1,NA,CSAIRDSDTGNTIYF,TGCAGCGCGATCCGGGACAGCGATACTGGAAACACCATATATTTT
TRBV6-5,TRBJ1-2,NA,NA,CASSTDSRGLYGYTF,TGTGCCAGCAGTACCGACAGTCGCGGATTATATGGCTACACCTTC
TRBV5-1,TRBJ2-6,NA,NA,CASSRSESAGANVLTF,TGCGCCAGCAGCCGCTCCGAGTCGGCTGGGGCCAACGTCCTGACTTTC
TRBV27,TRBJ2-3,NA,NA,CASSYRQTSTDTQYF,TGTGCCAGCAGCTACCGCCAGACTAGCACAGATACGCAGTATTTT
TRBV6-1,TRBJ2-1,NA,medium-sized,CASSEASGAYNEQFF,TGTGCCAGCAGTGAAGCTAGCGGAGCCTACAATGAGCAGTTCTTC
TRBV29-1,TRBJ2-4,NA,NA,CSAEGRLAKNIQYF,TGCAGCGCTGAGGGCAGATTAGCCAAAAACATTCAGTACTTC
TRBV28,TRBJ2-3,TRBD1,NA,CASSSRDRGFRDTQYF,TGTGCCAGCAGTTCCCGGGACAGGGGCTTTAGGGATACGCAGTATTTT
TRBV20-1,TRBJ1-2,NA,NA,CSAIPGINYTF,TGCAGTGCTATACCAGGGATAAACTACACCTTC
TRBV7-2,TRBJ1-6,TRBD1,NA,CASSPLDRGLLLYNSPLHF,TGTGCCAGCAGCCCCCTTGACAGGGGGCTCCTCCTCTATAATTCACCCCTCCACTTT
TRBV5-5,TRBJ2-3,TRBD2,NA,CASSLLAGGADTQYF,TGTGCCAGCAGCCTCTTAGCGGGAGGAGCAGATACGCAGTATTTT
TRBV5-1,TRBJ2-5,NA,NA,CASRQEETQYF,TGCGCCAGCCGCCAAGAGGAGACCCAGTACTTC
TRBV27,TRBJ2-7,NA,NA,CASSFSVSQVNSYEQYF,TGTGCCAGCAGTTTTTCAGTGAGTCAGGTGAATTCCTACGAGCAGTACTTC
TRBV6-1,TRBJ2-5,TRBD2,NA,CASTALADYQETQYF,TGTGCCAGCACCGCACTAGCGGACTACCAAGAGACCCAGTACTTC
TRBV4-2,TRBJ2-7,NA,NA,CASSQDRASYEQYF,TGTGCCAGCAGCCAAGACAGGGCGTCCTACGAGCAGTACTTC
TRBV5-5,TRBJ2-3,NA,once,CASSLLRAGLITDTQYF,TGTGCCAGCAGCTTGCTGCGGGCAGGCCTCATAACAGATACGCAGTATTTT
TRBV5-1,TRBJ2-1,TRBD2,NA,CASSLGLAGENEQFF,TGCGCCAGCAGCTTGGGGCTAGCGGGGGAAAATGAGCAGTTCTTC
TRBV5-5,TRBJ1-6,NA,NA,CASSLRGHLTHLDNSPLHF,TGTGCCAGCAGCTTGAGGGGACACCTAACTCACTTGGATAATTCACCCCTCCACTTT
TRBV15,TRBJ2-1,NA,NA,CATSSPVARSPPYNEQFF,TGTGCCACCAGCAGTCCCGTCGCCCGGTCCCCCCCGTACAATGAGCAGTTCTTC
TRBV28,TRBJ1-2,NA,NA,CASRLGGGEGYTF,TGTGCCAGCAGGTTAGGGGGAGGGGAAGGCTACACCTTC
TRBV2,TRBJ2-7,NA,NA,CASSGSGVEQYF,TGTGCCAGCAGTGGTTCCGGAGTGGAGCAGTACTTC
TRBV28,TRBJ1-2,NA,once,CASSLEGGNYGYTF,TGTGCCAGCAGTTTAGAGGGCGGTAACTATGGCTACACCTTC
TRBV6-1,TRBJ1-2,NA,NA,CASSGSVPGGNYGYTF,TGTGCCAGCAGTGGATCGGTTCCAGGTGGTAACTATGGCTACACCTTC
TRBV30,TRBJ2-5,TRBD1,NA,CAWTPRDRGLQETQYF,TGTGCCTGGACCCCCCGGGACAGGGGGCTTCAAGAGACCCAGTACTTC
TRBV29-1,TRBJ1-1,TRBD1,NA,CSVEGQGLGTEAFF,TGCAGCGTAGAGGGACAGGGTCTTGGCACTGAAGCTTTCTTT
TRBV9,TRBJ2-1,TRBD2,NA,CASSGRGLAGGTYNEQFF,TGTGCCAGCAGCGGTCGAGGACTAGCGGGAGGAACATACAATGAGCAGTTCTTC
TRBV9,TRBJ2-3,NA,NA,CASSVDLITDTQYF,TGTGCCAGCAGCGTAGACTTAATTACAGATACGCAGTATTTT
TRBV10-2,TRBJ2-7,NA,NA,CASRDSYSYEQYF,TGCGCCAGCCGAGACAGCTACTCCTACGAGCAGTACTTC
TRBV2,TRBJ2-1,TRBD2,NA,CASSDPGLAFNEQFF,TGTGCCAGCAGTGACCCGGGACTAGCCTTCAATGAGCAGTTCTTC
TRBV2,TRBJ1-4,NA,NA,CASSLDEKLFF,TGTGCCAGCAGCTTAGATGAAAAACTGTTTTTT